This TCR beta chain is from a study of control samples from healthy donors and cancer patients (dated by TCRdb to the early 2020s). CDR3 length: 14 amino acids, cysteine to phenylalanine. Only the CDR3 portion is preserved as DNA: 42 bases, with reading frame beginning at the first base. CDR1 and CDR2 (SGHDT, YYEEEE) derive from the germline V gene. V ends up 5 bases short and J 5 bases short, with an unmatched junction base count of 8. Details on this clone: Its antigen is unknown. Base qualities are not provided; no much larger clone lies one nucleotide away.

The library relied on the immunoSEQ multiplex PCR assay. TCRdb obtained this table from immuneACCESS and retained in-frame rearrangements with V and J assigned. These tables miss some clones; where compared with another copy, unresolved V genes account for less than half of the shortfall, and the remainder is unexplained. This sample has about 160,000 clones in its table, and 80% to 95% of those were observed once. The ten most abundant clones make up about 4% of the sample. In this chain, TRBV5-6 is recombined with TRBJ1-2, and 8 junctional nucleotides match TRBD1. Material for sequencing was blood. This TCR derives from a woman in her sixties or seventies in good health. The CDR3 protein: CASSFGQGLYGYTF. The nucleotide sequence is given as TGTGCCAGCAGTTTCGGACAGGGCCTATATGGCTACACCTTC.